This record looks at one TCR beta chain sequence and its context. This receptor's antigen is unknown. No base quality values were provided; no much bigger clone lies one nucleotide off. Using the deep immunoSEQ assay, TCR CDR3 regions were amplified from genomic DNA by multiplex PCR. Genomic DNA extracted from each cell subset was distributed evenly over all wells of several immunoSEQ 96-well plates, and each plate served as one replicate. For sorted subsets, each replicate PCR was loaded with around 220 ng genomic DNA, equivalent to about 30,000 T cell genomes. The purified libraries were quantified using a Qubit 3.0 fluorometer, sized with a Bioanalyzer 2100, and then quantified again using the KAPA Library Quantification kit. A separate single-read 150-cycle Illumina NextSeq 550 flow cell was used to sequence each immunoSEQ 96-well plate. For the original study's pipeline: Because the immunoSEQ output held only junctional sequences and lacked quality scores, the filtering could not match the filtering applied to full-length reads. To assign V/J genes and CDR3, sequences were annotated using PyIR, a Python wrapper for IgBLAST v1.9, with IMGT germline references. Reads with weak V/J assignments (E-value above 1e-6), missing CDR3, stop codons, out-of-frame junctions, or ambiguous translated residues were removed. V3J clonotypes were defined by identical inferred V gene, J gene, and CDR3 amino acid sequence. The percentage overlap between two repertoires was calculated by dividing the number of shared unique clonotypes by the size of the smaller repertoire. RTK rarefaction, the Chao1 estimator, and Recon v2.1 estimates of unobserved clonotypes were used to assess repertoire richness. OLGA was used to compute generation probabilities for all TCRbeta clonotypes that the gDNA method yielded from a handful of donors. The table was pulled from immuneACCESS by TCRdb, which kept in-frame rearrangements only. Such tables lose some clones; where checked, under half of the loss comes from unresolved V genes, and the rest has no known cause. V, J and clone size were drawn from that table, and D and trimming were deduced from the DNA. The sample table holds about 2.4 million clones, of which around nine tenths were seen once. The top ten clonotypes cover more than 0.12% of the sample.

The data stem from a study of shared clonotypes between healthy human individuals (dated by TCRdb to 2018 to 2020). Concerning the study at large: A couple of women and a few men aged 18 to 49 years were included in the cohort. Blood TCR repertoires of 5 or 6 healthy adults were deeply sequenced to estimate repertoire size and the extent of clonotype sharing between individuals. Between about 0.85 and 9.5 billion PBMCs per donor were obtained by leukapheresis. To increase sequencing depth and limit assay-specific biases, TCR repertoire library preparation and sequencing were carried out by different laboratories using diverse techniques. Per donor, three plates each were used for CD4 naive and CD4 memory, two for CD8 naive, and one for CD8 memory.

The paper's findings and limits, for the study overall: Sampling was limited to blood, and TCR repertoires in tissue likely differ from TCR repertoires in blood. Across several donors, around 5.4% of naive CD4, approximately 3.6% of naive CD8, around 2.1% of memory CD4, and 0.4% of memory CD8 clonotypes were shared. Rarefaction of sorted-subset datasets indicated incomplete sequencing despite the large sequencing depth. Compared with non-shared clonotypes, the clonotypes found in all four sorted-subset donors had higher generation probabilities. Because the study included a small number of donors, the genetic and exposure-history diversity represented was limited. Pairwise subsampling led to the expectation that sequencing depth would affect the degree of clonotype sharing among donors. Estimated clonotype richness was generally larger for naive than for memory subsets.

Sequences GTSNPN (CDR1) and SVGIG (CDR2) are obtained from the germline V gene (reference sequence). The CDR3 sequence holds 15 residues, the cysteine and phenylalanine included. Left in the record is the CDR3 DNA by itself, 45 bases read in frame from the first base. V sheds 0 bases and J sheds 0 bases, leaving 11 bases between their ends. Healthy HIV-negative adults with no recently reported acute infections or vaccinations were included as donors. Every donor was a Caucasian adult living in Nashville, Tennessee, USA. Magnetic negative selection was used to enrich CD4+ T cells, after which naive cells were positively selected on CD45RA and the negative fraction became the memory subset. Blood was obtained by leukapheresis, after which PBMCs were separated by Ficoll-Histopaque density gradient centrifugation and cryopreserved in liquid nitrogen vapor phase. Purity and quantity of every magnetically sorted T cell population were checked by analytical flow cytometry. Genomic DNA was isolated from each sorted fraction and quantified by UV absorbance on a Nanodrop 2000c.

The sample was naive CD4+ T cells sorted from blood. This specimen's cell subset or site label, per the study, means: CD45RA+ positively selected. The chain is encoded by TRBV30 joined to TRBJ1-1; possibly the D gene is TRBD1, per 5 matching bases. The sequence was collected from a man aged 18 to 29 in good health. CDR3 region: CAWSVLAGLNTEAFF. At the DNA level, the sequence is TGTGCCTGGAGTGTACTGGCAGGGTTGAACACTGAAGCTTTCTTT.